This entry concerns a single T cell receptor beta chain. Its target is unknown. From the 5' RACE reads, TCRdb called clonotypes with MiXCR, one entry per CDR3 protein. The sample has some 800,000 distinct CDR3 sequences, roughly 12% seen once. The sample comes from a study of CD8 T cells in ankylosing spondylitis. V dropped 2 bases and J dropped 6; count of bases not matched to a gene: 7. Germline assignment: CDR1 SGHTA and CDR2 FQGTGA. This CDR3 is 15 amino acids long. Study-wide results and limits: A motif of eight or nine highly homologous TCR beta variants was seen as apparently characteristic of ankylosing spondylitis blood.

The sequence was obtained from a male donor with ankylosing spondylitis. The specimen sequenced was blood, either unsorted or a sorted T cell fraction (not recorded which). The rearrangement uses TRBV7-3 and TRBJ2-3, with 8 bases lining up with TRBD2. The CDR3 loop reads CASSLYGTRFDTQYF. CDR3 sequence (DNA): TGTGCCAGCAGCTTATACGGGACTAGATTCGATACGCAGTATTTT. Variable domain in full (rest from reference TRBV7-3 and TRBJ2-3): GAGVSQTPSNKVTEKGKYVELRCDPISGHTALYWYRQSLGQGPEFLIYFQGTGAADDSGLPNDRFFAVRPEGSVSTLKIQRTERGDSAVYLCASSLYGTRFDTQYFGPGTRLTVL.